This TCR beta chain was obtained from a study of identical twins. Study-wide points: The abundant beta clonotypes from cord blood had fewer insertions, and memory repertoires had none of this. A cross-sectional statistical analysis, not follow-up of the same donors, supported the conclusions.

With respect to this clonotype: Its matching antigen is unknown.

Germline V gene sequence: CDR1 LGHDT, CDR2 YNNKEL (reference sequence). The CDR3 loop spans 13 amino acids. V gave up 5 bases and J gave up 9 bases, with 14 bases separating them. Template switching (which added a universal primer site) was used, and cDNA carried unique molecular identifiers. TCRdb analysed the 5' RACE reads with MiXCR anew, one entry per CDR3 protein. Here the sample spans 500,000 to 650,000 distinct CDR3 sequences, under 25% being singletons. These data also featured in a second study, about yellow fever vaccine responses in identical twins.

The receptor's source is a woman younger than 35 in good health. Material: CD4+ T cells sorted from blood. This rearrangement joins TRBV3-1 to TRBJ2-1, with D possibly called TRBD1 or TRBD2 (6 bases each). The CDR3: CASSSRGEVEQFF. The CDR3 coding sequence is TGTGCCAGCAGCTCAAGGGGGGAGGTTGAGCAGTTCTTC.